The T cell receptor (beta chain) described here comes from a study of T-cell memory formation after mild COVID-19. UMIs and sample barcodes were carried by the TCR alpha and TCR beta cDNA libraries that 5'RACE produced using constant-segment primers. TCRdb re-called the 5' RACE reads through MiXCR, storing one row per CDR3 protein. There are hundreds of thousands of distinct CDR3 sequences in the sample; roughly 15% occur only once, and roughly 23% lies in the top ten. This clonotype was sampled from a young man who had mild COVID-19 (a few samples of this study predate the infection). Cell type and time point are not known. The sample comprised PBMCs or a T cell subset sorted from them (not recorded which).

The CDR3 loop is CASSSRTASGNTIYF. The DNA for the CDR3 is TGTGCCAGCAGCTCCCGTACCGCCTCTGGAAACACCATATATTTT. The chain joins TRBV7-2 to TRBJ1-3; D gene ambiguous. The CDR3 runs to 15 residues. Trimming removed 4 bases from V and 0 bases from J, with 10 bases in between. The germline gives CDR1 SGHTA, CDR2 FQGNSA. Supplemented by reference TRBV7-2 and TRBJ1-3, the full variable domain reads GAGVSQSPSNKVTEKGKDVELRCDPISGHTALYWYRQSLGQGLEFLIYFQGNSAPDKSGLPSDRFSAERTGGSVSTLTIQRTQQEDSAVYLCASSSRTASGNTIYFGEGSWLTVV.